The present T cell receptor beta chain was sequenced within a study of OX40 agonist ivuxolimab in advanced cancers. Overall study: An agonistic human IgG2 monoclonal antibody against OX40 (CD134) was given. The study gave patients intravenous ivuxolimab at 0.01 to 10 mg/kg every 2 weeks.

Findings of the study overall: Determination of antigen specificity was not performed for the expanded peripheral T cells.

The V gene's germline CDR1 is MDHEN and CDR2 SYDVKM. The CDR3 totals 13 residues. Trimming took 4 bases from V and 11 from J, leaving 17 bases between them. Sequencing used immunoSEQ multiplex PCR; TCRdb keeps in-frame clones, though not all of them. The profile shows about 50,000 clones, around 84% of them singletons. Details on this clone: The target antigen is unknown.

People who had autoimmune disease history or systemic immunosuppression were excluded. J is TRBJ1-1 and V is TRBV28, with unresolved D. This sequence was found in an adult with an advanced solid tumor such as melanoma, head and neck, liver or kidney cancer. The specimen comprised CD4+ or CD8+ T cells sorted from blood, sampled in a trial of the OX40 agonist ivuxolimab. CDR3 coding DNA: TGTGCCAGCAGTTCGAATACTCCTACGACGGCTTTCTTT. Encoded protein: CASSSNTPTTAFF.